This record looks at one T cell receptor (beta chain) sequence and its context. This sample is part of a study of blood T cell repertoires in COVID-19. Source study methods: For nucleated cells, counts were estimated from reference gene primer amplification. Clones were sequenced by immunoSEQ multiplex PCR, and TCRdb holds only the in-frame ones, with some missing. V and J calls and clone size follow that table, whereas D and trimming were derived from the DNA. This sample has fewer than 250,000 clones, with approximately 89% found just once. Germline CDR1 reads SGHRS; CDR2 reads YFSETQ. With V trimmed by 3 bases and J by 7 bases, 17 bases remained unmatched. This CDR3 region has 17 residues.

This sequence was found in a woman aged 25 to 39 who had been exposed to COVID-19. The sample consisted of PBMCs or T cells enriched from blood (not recorded which). The chain couples TRBV5-1 to TRBJ2-7, with TRBD1 matching 9 bases. CDR3 sequence (DNA): TGCGCCAGCAGCTCGACCTACAGGGGGCGATCCTTGGGGGAGCAGTACTTC. Translation gives CASSSTYRGRSLGEQYF.